This paragraph covers one TCR beta chain sequence. The data stem from a study of PD-1 blockade in classical Hodgkin lymphoma. TCRdb's copy holds only in-frame clones and misses some; the assay was immunoSEQ multiplex PCR. This sample has about 43,000 clones, with around 76% found just once. The CDR3 spans 12 residues. V lost 5 bases and J 3 bases, leaving 4 bases between the germline ends. Germline V gene sequence: CDR1 MNHEY, CDR2 SMNVEV (reference sequence). Each of the patients experienced relapse following autologous stem cell transplantation, and their brentuximab vedotin exposure differed. This TCR derives from a human donor with classical Hodgkin lymphoma. The chain links TRBV27 to TRBJ2-2; D is undetermined. Sequenced material: peripheral blood mononuclear cells (PBMCs), taken before the second cycle of nivolumab. The CDR3 reads CASSKYTGELFF. The CDR3 DNA is TGTGCCAGCAGTAAATACACCGGGGAGCTGTTTTTT.